The clone carrying this T cell receptor (beta chain) was recorded once. The data were taken from a study of blood T cell repertoires in COVID-19. Study overall: Whether acute or convalescent, the COVID-19 samples came from the United States, Italy and Spain. T cells, B-cell-depleted T cells, or PBMCs provided the cDNA or gDNA that served as material.

The protocol was immunoSEQ multiplex PCR, while the TCRdb copy is restricted to in-frame clones and leaves out a portion. The sample consists of roughly 100,000 clones, approximately 80% of them appearing once. Losses at the gene ends were 6 bases for V and 1 base for J; bases not matched to a gene: 4. The CDR3 has 13 amino acids. The germline gives CDR1 SQVTM, CDR2 ANQGSEA. V usage is TRBV29-1 and J usage is TRBJ2-7; TRBD2 matches 9 bases. The sequence was obtained from a woman of 80 years or more with acute or convalescent COVID-19. The source material was peripheral blood. This CDR3 is CSVVTSGSYEQYF. CDR3 nucleotides: TGCAGCGTGGTGACTAGCGGTTCCTACGAGCAGTACTTC.